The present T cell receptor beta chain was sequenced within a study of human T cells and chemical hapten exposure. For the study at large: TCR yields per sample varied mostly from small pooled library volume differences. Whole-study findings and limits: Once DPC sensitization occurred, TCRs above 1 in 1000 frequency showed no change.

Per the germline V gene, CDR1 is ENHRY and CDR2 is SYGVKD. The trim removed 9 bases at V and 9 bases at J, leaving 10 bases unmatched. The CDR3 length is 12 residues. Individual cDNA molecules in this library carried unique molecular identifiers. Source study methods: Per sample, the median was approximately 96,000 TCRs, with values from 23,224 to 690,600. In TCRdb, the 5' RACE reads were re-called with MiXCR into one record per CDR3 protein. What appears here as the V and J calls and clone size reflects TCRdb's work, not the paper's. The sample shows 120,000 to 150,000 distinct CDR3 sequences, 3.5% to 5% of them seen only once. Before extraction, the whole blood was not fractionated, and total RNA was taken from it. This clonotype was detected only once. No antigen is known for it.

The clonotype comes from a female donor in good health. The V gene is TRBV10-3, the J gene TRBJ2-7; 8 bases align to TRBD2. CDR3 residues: CAMGRAGEVQYF. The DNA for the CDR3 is TGTGCCATGGGACGAGCGGGGGAAGTGCAGTACTTC.